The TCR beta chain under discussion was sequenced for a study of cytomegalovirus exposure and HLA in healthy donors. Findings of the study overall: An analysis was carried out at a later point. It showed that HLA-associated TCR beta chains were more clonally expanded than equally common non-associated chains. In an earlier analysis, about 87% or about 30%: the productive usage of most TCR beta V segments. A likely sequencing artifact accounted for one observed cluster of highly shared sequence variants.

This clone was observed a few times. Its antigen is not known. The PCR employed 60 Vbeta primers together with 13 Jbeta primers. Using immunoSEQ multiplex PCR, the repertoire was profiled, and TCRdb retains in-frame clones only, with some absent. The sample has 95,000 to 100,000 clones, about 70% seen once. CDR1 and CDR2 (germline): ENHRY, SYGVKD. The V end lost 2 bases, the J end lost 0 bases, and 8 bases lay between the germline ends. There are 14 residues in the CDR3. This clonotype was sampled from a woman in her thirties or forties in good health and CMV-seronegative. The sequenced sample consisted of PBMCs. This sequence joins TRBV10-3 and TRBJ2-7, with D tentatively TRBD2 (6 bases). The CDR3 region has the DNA TGTGCCATCAGTGAGAGCGGGTCCTCCTACGAGCAGTACTTC. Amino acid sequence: CAISESGSSYEQYF.